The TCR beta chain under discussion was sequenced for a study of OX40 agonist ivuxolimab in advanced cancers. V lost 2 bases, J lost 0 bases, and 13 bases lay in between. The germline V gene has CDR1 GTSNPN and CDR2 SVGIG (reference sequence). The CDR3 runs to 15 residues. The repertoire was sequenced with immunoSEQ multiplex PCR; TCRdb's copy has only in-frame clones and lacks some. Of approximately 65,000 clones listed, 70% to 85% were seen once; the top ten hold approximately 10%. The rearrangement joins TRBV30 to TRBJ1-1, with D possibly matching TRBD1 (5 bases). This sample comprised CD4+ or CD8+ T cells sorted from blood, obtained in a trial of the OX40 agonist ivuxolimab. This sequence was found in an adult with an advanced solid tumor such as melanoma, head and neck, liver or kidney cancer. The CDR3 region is CAWSTTLQVNTEAFF. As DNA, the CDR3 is TGTGCCTGGAGTACTACTTTACAGGTGAACACTGAAGCTTTCTTT.